These 5 T cell receptor beta chains were sequenced from one sample in a study of blood T cell repertoires in COVID-19. Here immunoSEQ multiplex PCR was the method, and the copy in TCRdb shows in-frame clones only, minus some. The repertoire has 130,000 to 150,000 clones, roughly 90% of them found once; the top ten carry about 1.6%. The sample consisted of peripheral blood. These receptors came from a human donor in a cohort sampled during active COVID-19.

The rearrangement uses TRBV19 and TRBJ1-2; 12 nucleotides match TRBD1. This CDR3 region has 16 residues. Losses at the gene ends were 5 bases for V and 2 bases for J; bases not matched to a gene: 6. Germline V gene data show CDR1 as LNHDA and CDR2 as SQIVND (reference sequence). The CDR3: CASSAPGTGGNYGYTF. CDR3 DNA sequence: TGTGCCAGTAGTGCCCCCGGGACAGGGGGCAACTATGGCTACACCTTC.

The chain couples TRBV27 to TRBJ2-2; D is unresolved. Germline CDR1 and CDR2: MNHEY and SMNVEV (reference sequence). V lost 3 bases to trimming and J lost 4 bases, with 6 bases between them. The CDR3 consists of 13 residues. CDR3 protein: CASSFMSTGELFF. DNA of the CDR3: TGTGCCAGCAGTTTTATGTCCACCGGGGAGCTGTTTTTT.

The chain carries TRBV6-5 and TRBJ1-2; TRBD1 aligns across 9 bases. The CDR3 contains 14 residues. The J segment lost 8 bases and the V segment lost 7 bases, leaving 11 bases of the junction unmatched. CDR1 and CDR2 (germline): MNHEY, SVGAGI. Here the CDR3 DNA reads TGTGCCAGCACCACAGGGGGCAGGCTAGGAGGCTACACCTTC. This codes for CASTTGGRLGGYTF.

This rearrangement joins TRBV30 to TRBJ1-3; no reliable D call. The V gene's germline CDR1 is GTSNPN and CDR2 SVGIG (reference sequence). V was cut by 0 bases and J by 10 bases, with 7 bases left in between. The CDR3 sequence is 11 residues long. CDR3: CAWSVGVTIYF. CDR3 in DNA: TGTGCCTGGAGTGTAGGAGTAACCATATATTTT.

The chain employs TRBV28 and TRBJ2-7, with 9 bases that match TRBD2. After removal of 2 bases from V and 7 bases from J, the junction contained 6 bases not matched to a gene. The CDR3 loop spans 14 amino acids. Germline assignment: CDR1 MDHEN and CDR2 SYDVKM. The CDR3 loop reads CASSLGGLAGEQYF. The CDR3 DNA follows: TGTGCCAGCAGTTTAGGGGGACTAGCCGGGGAGCAGTACTTC.